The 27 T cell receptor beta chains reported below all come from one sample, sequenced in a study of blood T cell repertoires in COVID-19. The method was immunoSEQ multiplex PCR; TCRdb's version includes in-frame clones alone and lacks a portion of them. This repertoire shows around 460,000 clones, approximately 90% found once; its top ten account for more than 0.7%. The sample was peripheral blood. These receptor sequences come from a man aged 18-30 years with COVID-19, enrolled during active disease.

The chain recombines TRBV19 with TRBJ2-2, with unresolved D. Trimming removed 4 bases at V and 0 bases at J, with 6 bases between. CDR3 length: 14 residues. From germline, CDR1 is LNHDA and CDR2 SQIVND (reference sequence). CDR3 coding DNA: TGTGCCAGTAGTACTCAGTCGAACACCGGGGAGCTGTTTTTT. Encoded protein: CASSTQSNTGELFF.

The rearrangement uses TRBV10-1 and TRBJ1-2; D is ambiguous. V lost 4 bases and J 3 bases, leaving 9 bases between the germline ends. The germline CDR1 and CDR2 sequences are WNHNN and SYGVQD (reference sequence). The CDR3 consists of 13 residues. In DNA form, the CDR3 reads TGCGCCAGCAGTGGGGGAGCCGACTATGGCTACACCTTC. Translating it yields CASSGGADYGYTF.

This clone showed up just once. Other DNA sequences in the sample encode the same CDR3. The CDR3 nucleotides are TGTGCCAGTAGTATTGGCGGCGGGGAGCTGTTTTTT. Translation gives CASSIGGGELFF. V is TRBV19 and J is TRBJ2-2; D is unresolved. Trimming took 3 bases from V and 7 from J, leaving 6 bases between them. This CDR3 region has 12 residues. The germline V gene has CDR1 LNHDA and CDR2 SQIVND (reference sequence).

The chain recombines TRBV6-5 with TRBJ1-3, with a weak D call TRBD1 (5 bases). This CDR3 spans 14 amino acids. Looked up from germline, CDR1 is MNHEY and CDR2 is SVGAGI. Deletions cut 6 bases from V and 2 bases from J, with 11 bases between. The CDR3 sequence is CASRRGTPGNTIYF. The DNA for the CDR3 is TGTGCCAGCAGACGCGGGACCCCTGGAAACACCATATATTTT.

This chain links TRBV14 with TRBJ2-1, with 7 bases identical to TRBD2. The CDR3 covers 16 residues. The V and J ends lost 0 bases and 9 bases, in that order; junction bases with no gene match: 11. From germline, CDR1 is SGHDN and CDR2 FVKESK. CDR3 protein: CASSQDRGTMIGEQFF. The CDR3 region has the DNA TGTGCCAGCAGCCAAGATCGAGGGACTATGATAGGTGAGCAGTTCTTC.

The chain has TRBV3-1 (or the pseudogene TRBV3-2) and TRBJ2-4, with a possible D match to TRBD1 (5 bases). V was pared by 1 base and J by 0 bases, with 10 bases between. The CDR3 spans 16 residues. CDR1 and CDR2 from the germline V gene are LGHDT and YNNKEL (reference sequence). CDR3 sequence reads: CASSQAGILAKNIQYF. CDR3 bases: TGTGCCAGCAGCCAAGCAGGGATTCTAGCCAAAAACATTCAGTACTTC.

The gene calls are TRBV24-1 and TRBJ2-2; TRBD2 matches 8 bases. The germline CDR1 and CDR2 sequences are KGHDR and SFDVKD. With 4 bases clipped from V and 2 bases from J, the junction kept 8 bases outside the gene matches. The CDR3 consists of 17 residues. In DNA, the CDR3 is TGTGCCACCAGTGAACCCGCGGGGGGTGACAACACCGGGGAGCTGTTTTTT. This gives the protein CATSEPAGGDNTGELFF.

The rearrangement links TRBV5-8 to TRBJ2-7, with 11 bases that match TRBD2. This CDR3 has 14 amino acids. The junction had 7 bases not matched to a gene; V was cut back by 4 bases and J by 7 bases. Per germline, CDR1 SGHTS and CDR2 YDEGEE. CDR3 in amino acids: CASSRLAGPVEQYF. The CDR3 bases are TGTGCCAGCAGCCGACTAGCGGGACCCGTGGAGCAGTACTTC. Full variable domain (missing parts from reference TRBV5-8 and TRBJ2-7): EAGVTQSPTHLIKTRGQQATLRCSPISGHTSVYWYQQALGLGLQFLLWYDEGEERNRGNFPPRFSGRQFPNYSSELNVNALELEDSALYLCASSRLAGPVEQYFGPGTRLTVT.

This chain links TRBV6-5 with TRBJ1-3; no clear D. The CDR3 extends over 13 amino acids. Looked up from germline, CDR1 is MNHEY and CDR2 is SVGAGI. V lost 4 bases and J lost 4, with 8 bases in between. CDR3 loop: CASSLIRGNTIYF. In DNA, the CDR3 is TGTGCCAGCAGTTTAATCAGGGGAAACACCATATATTTT.

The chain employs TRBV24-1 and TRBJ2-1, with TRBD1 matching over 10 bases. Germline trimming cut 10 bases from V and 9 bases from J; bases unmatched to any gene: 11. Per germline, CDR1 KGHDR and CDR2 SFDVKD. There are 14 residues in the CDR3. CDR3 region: CATSGTGVSGEQFF. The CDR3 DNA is TGTGCCACGTCAGGGACAGGGGTCTCGGGTGAGCAGTTCTTC.

CDR3 sequence reads: CASSLTPLALNTGELFF. CDR3 sequence (DNA): TGCGCCAGCAGCTTGACGCCCCTAGCCCTGAACACCGGGGAGCTGTTTTTT. V usage is TRBV5-1 and J usage is TRBJ2-2; a possible D gene is TRBD2 (5 bases). V was shortened by 1 base and J by 1 base, with 14 bases between the two germline ends. Germline CDR1 is SGHRS and CDR2 is YFSETQ. The CDR3 is 17 amino acids. Supplemented by reference TRBV5-1 and TRBJ2-2, the full variable domain reads KAGVTQTPRYLIKTRGQQVTLSCSPISGHRSVSWYQQTPGQGLQFLFEYFSETQRNKGNFPGRFSGRQFSNSRSEMNVSTLELGDSALYLCASSLTPLALNTGELFFGEGSRLTVL.

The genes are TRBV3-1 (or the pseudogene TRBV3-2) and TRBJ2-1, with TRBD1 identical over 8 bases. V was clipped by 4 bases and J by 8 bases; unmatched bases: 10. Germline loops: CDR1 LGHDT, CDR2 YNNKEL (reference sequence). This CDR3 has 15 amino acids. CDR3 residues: CASSPAGTGGYEQFF. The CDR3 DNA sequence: TGTGCCAGCAGCCCGGCCGGGACAGGAGGATATGAGCAGTTCTTC.

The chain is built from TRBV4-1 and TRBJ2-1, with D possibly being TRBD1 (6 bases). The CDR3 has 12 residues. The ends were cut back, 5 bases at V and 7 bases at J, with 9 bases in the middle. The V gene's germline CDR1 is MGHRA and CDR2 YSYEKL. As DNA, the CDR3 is TGCGCCAGCAGCAATAGGGGGAATGAGCAGTTCTTC. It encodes CASSNRGNEQFF.

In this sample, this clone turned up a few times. The CDR3 here is CASRTGGGSNQPQHF. The CDR3 DNA sequence: TGTGCCAGTAGAACTGGGGGGGGGAGCAATCAGCCCCAGCATTTT. This chain uses TRBV19 with TRBJ1-5; possible D gene TRBD1, 5 bases. The germline V gene encodes CDR1 LNHDA and CDR2 SQIVND (reference sequence). The CDR3 covers 15 residues. V lost 6 bases, J lost 1 base, and 13 bases lay in between.

Here the CDR3 DNA reads TGCGCCAGCAGCCCCTCCCGGGACAGGGGGCGCGGGAACTATGGCTACACCTTC. Translation: CASSPSRDRGRGNYGYTF. The chain is built from TRBV5-1 and TRBJ1-2; 12 bases agree with TRBD1. V trimming: 4 bases; J trimming: 2 bases; junction bases outside the gene matches: 12. The germline CDR1 and CDR2 sequences are SGHRS and YFSETQ. CDR3 length: 18 residues.

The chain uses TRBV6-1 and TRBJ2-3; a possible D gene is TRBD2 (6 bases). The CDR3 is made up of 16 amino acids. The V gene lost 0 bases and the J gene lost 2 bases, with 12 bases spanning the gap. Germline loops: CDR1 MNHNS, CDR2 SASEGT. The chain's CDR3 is CASSEALQDYTDTQYF. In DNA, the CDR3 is TGTGCCAGCAGTGAAGCGCTTCAGGACTACACAGATACGCAGTATTTT.

The CDR3 DNA reads as TGTGCCAGCAGGTACACTAGCGGGGGTGCCTACAATGAGCAGTTCTTC. Encoded protein: CASRYTSGGAYNEQFF. V is TRBV6-5 and J is TRBJ2-1, with 11 nucleotides matching TRBD2. The CDR3 consists of 16 residues. The V gene end was trimmed by 6 bases and the J gene end by 2 bases; junction bases not matched to a gene: 6. Germline V CDR1 and CDR2: MNHEY, SVGAGI.

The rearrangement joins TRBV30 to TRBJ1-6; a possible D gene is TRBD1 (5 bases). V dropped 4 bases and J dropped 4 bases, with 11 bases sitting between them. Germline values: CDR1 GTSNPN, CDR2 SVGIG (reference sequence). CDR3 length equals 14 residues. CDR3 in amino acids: CAWTSDSYNSPLHF. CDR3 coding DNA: TGTGCCTGGACTTCCGACAGTTATAATTCACCCCTCCACTTT.

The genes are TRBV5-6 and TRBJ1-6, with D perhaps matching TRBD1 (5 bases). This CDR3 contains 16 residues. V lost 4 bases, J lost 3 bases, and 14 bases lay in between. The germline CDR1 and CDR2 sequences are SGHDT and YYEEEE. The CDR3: CASSQFDSNYNSPLHF. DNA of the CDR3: TGTGCCAGCAGCCAATTTGACAGTAACTATAATTCACCCCTCCACTTT.

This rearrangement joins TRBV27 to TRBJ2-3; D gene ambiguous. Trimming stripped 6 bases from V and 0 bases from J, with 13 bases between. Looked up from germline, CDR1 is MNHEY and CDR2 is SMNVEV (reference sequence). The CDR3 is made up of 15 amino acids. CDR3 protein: CASRAHVASTDTQYF. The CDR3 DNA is TGTGCCAGCAGGGCACACGTCGCTAGCACAGATACGCAGTATTTT.

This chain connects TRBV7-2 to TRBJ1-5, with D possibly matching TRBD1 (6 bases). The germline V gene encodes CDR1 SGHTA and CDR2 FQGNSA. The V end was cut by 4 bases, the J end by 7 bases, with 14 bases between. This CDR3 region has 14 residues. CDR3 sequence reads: CASSSATGNQPQHF. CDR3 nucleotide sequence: TGTGCCAGCAGCTCAGCGACAGGAAACCAGCCCCAGCATTTT.

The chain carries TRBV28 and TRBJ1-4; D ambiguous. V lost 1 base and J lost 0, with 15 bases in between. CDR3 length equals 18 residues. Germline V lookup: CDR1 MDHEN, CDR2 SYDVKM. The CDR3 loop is CASSLFDSREATNEKLFF. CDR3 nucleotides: TGTGCCAGCAGTTTATTCGATAGTCGGGAGGCAACTAATGAAAAACTGTTTTTT.

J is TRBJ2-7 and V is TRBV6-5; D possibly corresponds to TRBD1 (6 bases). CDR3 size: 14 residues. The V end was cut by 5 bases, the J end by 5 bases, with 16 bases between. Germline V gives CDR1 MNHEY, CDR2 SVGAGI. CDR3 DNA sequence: TGTGCCAGCAGTCGAACCAGGGGTGACGACGAGCAGTACTTC. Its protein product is CASSRTRGDDEQYF.

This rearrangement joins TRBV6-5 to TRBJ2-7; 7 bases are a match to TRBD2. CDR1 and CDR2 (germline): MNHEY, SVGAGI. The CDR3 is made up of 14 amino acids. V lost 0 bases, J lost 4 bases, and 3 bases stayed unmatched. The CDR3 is CASSYSMGGYEQYF. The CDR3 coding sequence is TGTGCCAGCAGTTACTCGATGGGGGGGTACGAGCAGTACTTC.

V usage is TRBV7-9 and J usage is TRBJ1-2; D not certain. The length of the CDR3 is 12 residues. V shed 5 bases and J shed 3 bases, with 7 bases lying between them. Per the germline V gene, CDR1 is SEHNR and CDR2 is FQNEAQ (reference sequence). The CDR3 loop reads CASSPRDYGYTF. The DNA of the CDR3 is TGTGCCAGCAGCCCGAGGGACTATGGCTACACCTTC.

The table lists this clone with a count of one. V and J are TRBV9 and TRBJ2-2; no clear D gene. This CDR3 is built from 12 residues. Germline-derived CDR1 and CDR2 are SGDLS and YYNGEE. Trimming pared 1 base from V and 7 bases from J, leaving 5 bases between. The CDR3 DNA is TGTGCCAGCAGCGTAACGGTCGGGGAGCTGTTTTTT. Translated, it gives CASSVTVGELFF.

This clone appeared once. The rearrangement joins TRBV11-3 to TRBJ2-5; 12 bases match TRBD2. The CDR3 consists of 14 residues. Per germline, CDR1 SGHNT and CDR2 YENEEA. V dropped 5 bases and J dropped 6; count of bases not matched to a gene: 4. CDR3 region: CASSPSGGAKTQYF. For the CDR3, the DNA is TGTGCCAGCAGCCCTAGCGGGGGGGCGAAGACCCAGTACTTC.